The present entry profiles one T cell receptor (beta chain) with its context. It lacks a known antigen. Base qualities were left out, and no much larger clone turns up one base away. TCR beta CDR3 regions were sequenced from DNA using the immunoSEQ Assay. The original pipeline was this. To compute T cell density, TCR beta template counts were normalized to usable DNA, which was estimated by amplifying housekeeping genes. The preseqR package was used to estimate richness by extrapolating to 400,000 templates for PBMC samples and to 120,000 templates for tissue samples. Clonality was calculated as one minus Pielou's evenness. Tissue-enriched TCRs were identified by differential abundance testing using productive amino-acid clonotypes, minimum total count 5 and alpha 0.1. The Jaccard Index and the Morisita Overlap Index were used to measure how much the repertoires overlapped between compartments. TCR beta CDR3s were clustered by GLIPH together with public tetramer-defined viral CDR3s, and at least three viral sequences plus V-gene enrichment were required for viral motifs. The immuneACCESS repertoire file appears here via TCRdb, limited to in-frame rearrangements. These files lack a portion of the clones; in checked studies, under half of the deficit traces to unresolved V genes, and the cause of the others is not known. That table is the source of V, J and clone size, and D and trimming were worked out from the DNA. In all, the sample holds about 70,000 clones, and 85% to 90% of those were seen once. Of the sample, 21% falls within the top ten clones.

The data originate from a study of T cells in localized non-small cell lung cancer (dated by TCRdb to about 2020). Describing the broader study: T cell repertoires of some 240 early-stage NSCLC patients were analyzed, with tumors being compared against uninvolved tumor-adjacent lungs. The cohort comprised around 250 treatment-naïve NSCLC patients with resected, localized lung tumors. Of the NSCLC patients, roughly 130 were male and 107 were female, and the mean age was approximately 66 years. Overall study results and their limits: Because multi-region tumor sequencing was not done, intratumor heterogeneity could not be ruled out. Because the study design was exploratory, TCR variables were selected using unadjusted p-values without false-discovery rate correction. A median of approximately 57 of the top 100 tumor clones were detected in paired uninvolved adjacent lung, and some 28 of these tumor clones were also found among the top 100 clones of the paired uninvolved adjacent lung. Uninvolved tumor-adjacent lung showed the highest T cell clonality, higher than tumor, which suggests more focused antigenic responses in the uninvolved tumor-adjacent lung. Higher blood T cell density associated with longer overall survival, while higher adjacent-lung clonality associated with shorter survival.

Inclusive of the bounding cysteine and phenylalanine, the CDR3 is 15 residues long. Only the CDR3 part of the read is kept: 45 bases, read in frame from the first base. The germline V gene encodes CDR1 SGHRS and CDR2 YFSETQ. V loses 0 bases of germline sequence and J loses 2 bases, and the interval between the two ends is 9 bases. At diagnosis, tumor, uninvolved tumor-adjacent lung and peripheral blood were collected and then preserved as a mix of FFPE and fresh-frozen material. For TCR repertoire profiling, the blood samples were analyzed as peripheral blood mononuclear cells. The chain joins TRBV5-1 to TRBJ2-1, with the D gene call left open. The sample was peripheral blood, taken before any cancer treatment. The receptor was isolated from an older male donor with stage III squamous cell lung carcinoma. The encoded CDR3 is CASSLDTDPYNEQFF. The bases are TGCGCCAGCAGCTTGGATACAGACCCCTACAATGAGCAGTTCTTC.